The next 29 T cell receptor beta chains were all read from a single sample in a study of regulatory T cells in long-lasting Graves disease. Arm-PCR of CDR3 regions with iRepertoire HTBI primers generated TCR beta libraries. TCRdb redid the calling of the multiplex PCR reads with MiXCR, one entry per CDR3 protein. The top ten clones hold around 15% of a sample with approximately 400,000 distinct CDR3 sequences, about 15% of them seen once. Time point noted: newly diagnosed GD, antithyroid drugs for less than 3 months. Making the TCR library involved RNA that had been extracted from PBMCs. Separately, the same data were catalogued under a study of T cells in Graves' hyperthyroidism and ophthalmopathy.

The sample in question was peripheral blood mononuclear cells (PBMCs), obtained at new diagnosis, from a patient treated with antithyroid drugs. Receptor source: a woman aged 25 to 39 with Graves disease.

This clonotype was detected ten times or more. In nucleotides, the CDR3 is TGCAGTGCTAGAGATCTAGCGGCCTACGAGCAGTACTTC. Translation gives CSARDLAAYEQYF. The chain recombines TRBV20-1 with TRBJ2-7; 7 positions match TRBD2. After removal of 0 bases from V and 2 bases from J, the junction contained 1 base not matched to a gene. The CDR3 contains 13 residues. In germline, CDR1 is DFQATT, CDR2 SNEGSKA (reference sequence).

A few counts support this clonotype. The CDR3, as DNA: TGTGCCAGCAGCGTAGCTGAATGGGGCCAGGGGCAGTTCTTC. Protein: CASSVAEWGQGQFF. The chain uses TRBV9 and TRBJ2-1; a possible D gene is TRBD1 (5 bases). In germline, CDR1 is SGDLS, CDR2 YYNGEE. CDR3 size: 14 residues. V gave up 0 bases and J gave up 12 bases, with 16 bases separating them.

Many counts were recorded for this clonotype. CDR3 in DNA: TGTGCCAGCAGCTTAGGGACTGGTCCAGAGACCCAGTACTTC. Translated: CASSLGTGPETQYF. The rearrangement joins TRBV28 to TRBJ2-5; tentative D call: TRBD2 (6 bases). Germline CDR1 MDHEN, CDR2 SYDVKM. The CDR3 has 14 amino acids. With 6 bases removed from V and 4 bases from J, the gap between germline ends came to 15 bases. Looking up the rest from reference TRBV28 and TRBJ2-5 gives the full variable domain: DVKVTQSSRYLVKRTGEKVFLECVQDMDHENMFWYRQDPGLGLRLIYFSYDVKMKEKGDIPEGYSVSREKKERFSLILESASTNQTSMYLCASSLGTGPETQYFGPGTRLLVL.

With regard to this clonotype: It may be a read error: a sequence one base away is much more abundant. The rearrangement uses TRBV6-5 and TRBJ1-1; perhaps TRBD1 as D (5 bases). Germline CDR1 reads MNHEY; CDR2 reads SVGAGI. The CDR3 loop spans 14 amino acids. The CDR3 region is CTSSYMGPNTEAFF. CDR3 in DNA: TGTACCAGCAGTTACATGGGACCAAACACTGAAGCTTTCTTT.

Concerning this clonotype: With a much larger clone just one base away, this may be a read error. The rearrangement joins TRBV11-3 to TRBJ2-2; TRBD2 is a possible D gene (6 bases). This CDR3 comprises 16 residues. CDR1 SGHNT and CDR2 YENEEA come from the germline V gene. The CDR3 DNA is TGTGCCAGCAGCTTAGGAATAGCGGATAACACCGGGGAGCTGGTTTTT. It encodes CASSLGIADNTGELVF.

As to this clonotype: A much larger clone lies a single base off, so this may be a read error. V is TRBV11-3 and J is TRBJ2-1; the match to TRBD2 covers 7 bases. The V and J ends lost 4 bases and 3 bases, in that order; junction bases with no gene match: 9. This CDR3 comprises 16 residues. The V gene's germline CDR1 is SGHNT and CDR2 YENEEA. Here the CDR3 DNA reads TGTGCCAGCAGCTCCCCGCTAGCGGAAGGCTACAATGAGCAGTTCTTC. Translating gives CASSSPLAEGYNEQFF.

This clonotype has a handful of counts. The chain joins TRBV18 to TRBJ2-2; 9 positions agree with TRBD2. V lost 5 bases to trimming and J lost 4 bases; unmatched junction nucleotides: 8. Germline V gives CDR1 KGHSH, CDR2 LQKENI. CDR3 size: 16 residues. Written as DNA, the CDR3 is TGTGCCAGCTCAACCGGGCTAGCGGGGACCACCGGGGAGCTGTTTTTT. This translates into CASSTGLAGTTGELFF.

As concerns this clonotype: A far larger clone lies a single base away; this is likely a read error. The V call is TRBV7-3, the J call TRBJ2-7, with 7 bases lining up with TRBD1. Germline CDR1 reads SGHTA; CDR2 reads FQGTGA. CDR3 length equals 15 residues. The CDR3 bases are TGTGCCAGCAGCTACTCCGGACAGGTAGCAGAGACCCAGGACTTC. Residues: CASSYSGQVAETQDF.

In the case of this clonotype: This may come from a read error, since a much larger clone is one base off. The chain joins TRBV3-1 to TRBJ2-5; possibly TRBD1 for D (6 bases). V lost 1 base and J lost 11, with 20 bases in between. Germline assignment: CDR1 LGHDT and CDR2 YNNKEL (reference sequence). CDR3 length: 15 amino acids. The CDR3 DNA sequence: TGTGCCAGCAGCCAAGGGGCAGGGGCCTACAATGAGCAGTACTTC. Its translation is CASSQGAGAYNEQYF.

This clonotype was picked up a small number of times. CDR3 bases: TGTGCCAGCAGCTTAGGGGCTAGCGGGTTTAGCTCCTACAATGAGCAGTTCTTC. Translating it yields CASSLGASGFSSYNEQFF. V usage is TRBV5-6 and J usage is TRBJ2-1; 8 bases align to TRBD2. The V segment lost 2 bases and the J segment 0 bases; nucleotides outside the gene matches: 10. CDR3 length: 18 residues. Germline CDR1 and CDR2: SGHDT and YYEEEE.

This clonotype was counted ten times or more. The V call is TRBV28, the J call TRBJ2-3, with D possibly matching TRBD2 (6 bases). Trimming pared 5 bases from V and 1 base from J, leaving 16 bases between. The CDR3 spans 16 residues. Germline V lookup: CDR1 MDHEN, CDR2 SYDVKM. CDR3 region: CASSPLRVAGTDTQYF. The CDR3 nucleotides read TGTGCCAGCAGTCCTCTTAGGGTAGCGGGCACAGATACGCAGTATTTT.

This clonotype was counted many times. For the CDR3, the DNA is TGTGCCAGCAGTCCCGGCGGTAGCGGGAGAATCCACGAGCAGTACTTC. This translates into CASSPGGSGRIHEQYF. The J gene is TRBJ2-7, the V gene TRBV28; TRBD2 matches 9 bases. This CDR3 spans 16 amino acids. The junction had 13 bases not matched to a gene; V was cut back by 5 bases and J by 5 bases. Germline CDR1 is MDHEN and CDR2 is SYDVKM.

Many counts were recorded for this clonotype. The chain uses TRBV3-1 and TRBJ1-6; D remains unclear. This CDR3 spans 13 amino acids. Trimming left V 0 bases short and J 8 bases short, with 5 bases between. The germline gives CDR1 LGHDT, CDR2 YNNKEL (reference sequence). The CDR3, as DNA: TGTGCCAGCAGCCAAGATTGGGATTCACCCCTCCACTTT. This gives the protein CASSQDWDSPLHF.

In this sample, this clonotype turned up many times. This chain links TRBV29-1 with TRBJ2-5; the D is unclear. Trimming pared 4 bases from V and 1 base from J, leaving 10 bases between. This CDR3 is built from 13 residues. Germline CDR1 and CDR2: SQVTM and ANQGSEA. In DNA form, the CDR3 reads TGCAGCGTTGCAACCTTCCTCCAAGAGACCCAGTACTTC. This translates into CSVATFLQETQYF.

In its sample, this clonotype was seen many times. The chain joins TRBV4-1 to TRBJ2-7, with D possibly being TRBD2 (5 bases). V shed 0 bases and J shed 4 bases, with 25 bases lying between them. This CDR3 is 19 amino acids long. Looked up from germline, CDR1 is MGHRA and CDR2 is YSYEKL. The CDR3 DNA sequence: TGCGCCAGCAGCCAAGATACGGGGAACTTTGCGTCCCAGCAATACGAGCAGTACTTC. Protein product: CASSQDTGNFASQQYEQYF.

The J gene is TRBJ2-7, the V gene TRBV11-3, with a tentative D call TRBD1 (6 bases). Germline V lookup: CDR1 SGHNT, CDR2 YENEEA. CDR3 length: 15 residues. Trimming took off 3 bases at V and 0 bases at J, with 12 bases between the two ends. CDR3 loop: CASSLNRASSYEQYF. CDR3 sequence (DNA): TGTGCCAGCAGCTTGAACAGGGCCAGCTCCTACGAGCAGTACTTC.

This clonotype was counted between two and nine times. The rearrangement uses TRBV7-8 and TRBJ1-4; no clear D gene. Germline V CDR1 and CDR2: SGHVS, FQNEAQ. V lost 6 bases, J lost 2 bases, and 13 bases lay in between. This CDR3 contains 15 residues. CDR3 sequence reads: CASRRIVATNEKLFF. Here the CDR3 DNA reads TGTGCCAGCAGACGCATTGTTGCGACTAATGAAAAACTGTTTTTT. Variable domain in full (rest from reference TRBV7-8 and TRBJ1-4): GAGVSQSPRYKVAKRGQDVALRCDPISGHVSLFWYQQALGQGPEFLTYFQNEAQLDKSGLPSDRFFAERPEGSVSTLKIQRTQQEDSAVYLCASRRIVATNEKLFFGSGTQLSVL.

About this clonotype itself: A much bigger clone sits one base away, suggesting this may be a read error. The J gene is TRBJ2-1, the V gene TRBV3-1, with TRBD2 matching over 7 bases. The CDR3 length is 14 residues. V lost 5 bases to trimming and J lost 10 bases; unmatched junction nucleotides: 11. Germline values: CDR1 LGHDT, CDR2 YNNKEL (reference sequence). The CDR3 bases are TGTGCCAGCAGCGTCCCCGCTTCGGGAGGCGAGCAGTTCTTC. Translated, it gives CASSVPASGGEQFF.

This clonotype was seen at least ten times. The gene calls are TRBV24-1 and TRBJ2-1; 8 bases are a match to TRBD2. Germline assignment: CDR1 KGHDR and CDR2 SFDVKD. The CDR3 covers 16 residues. Trimming removed 5 bases from V and 7 bases from J; junction bases left unmatched: 12. The CDR3 sequence: CATSARRGGRRNEQFF. In nucleotides, the CDR3 is TGTGCCACCAGTGCAAGAAGAGGCGGGAGGAGGAATGAGCAGTTCTTC.

This clonotype was found many times. Here the CDR3 reads CASSPQLEGGETQYF. Written as DNA, the CDR3 is TGTGCCAGCAGTCCCCAGCTGGAGGGGGGTGAGACCCAGTACTTC. The genes are TRBV6-1 and TRBJ2-5, with D perhaps matching TRBD1 or TRBD2 (6 bases each). The CDR3 loop spans 15 amino acids. V lost 5 bases and J lost 5, with 18 bases in between. Germline-derived CDR1 and CDR2 are MNHNS and SASEGT.

This clonotype has a count of ten or more. CDR3 nucleotide sequence: TGTGCCAGCAGTGGCTCGGGGTCTAATGAAAAACTGTTTTTT. It specifies CASSGSGSNEKLFF. V is TRBV2 and J is TRBJ1-4; D is uncertain. CDR1 SNHLY and CDR2 FYNNEI come from the germline V gene. This CDR3 region has 14 residues. V was cut by 4 bases and J by 3 bases, with 9 bases left in between.

This clonotype was observed at least ten times. CDR3 loop: CAISEPDRAPSYEQYF. For the CDR3, the DNA is TGTGCCATCAGTGAACCGGACAGGGCCCCCTCCTACGAGCAGTACTTC. The genes are TRBV10-3 and TRBJ2-7, with 8 bases aligning to TRBD1. This CDR3 comprises 16 residues. CDR1 and CDR2 from the germline V gene are ENHRY and SYGVKD. Unmatched junction bases numbered 7, after V lost 3 bases and J lost 0 bases.

This clonotype was recorded many times. V and J are TRBV11-3 and TRBJ2-5, with 13 bases identical to TRBD2. Germline V gene lookup returns CDR1 SGHNT and CDR2 YENEEA. J was trimmed by 0 bases and V by 5 bases; bases with no gene match: 12. This CDR3 has 19 residues. The CDR3 nucleotides read TGTGCCAGCAGCCTTGGACTAGCGGGAGTTCCAGGGTACCAAGAGACCCAGTACTTC. Amino acids: CASSLGLAGVPGYQETQYF.

In its sample, this clonotype was seen many times. The chain uses TRBV30 and TRBJ2-2; 8 bases agree with TRBD1. This CDR3 region has 15 residues. Germline V gives CDR1 GTSNPN, CDR2 SVGIG (reference sequence). CDR3 sequence (DNA): TGTGCATGCCAGACAGGGGCGGAACCGACCGGGGAGCTGTTTTTT. It translates to CACQTGAEPTGELFF.

Ten or more counts support this clonotype. The rearrangement uses TRBV11-2 and TRBJ2-7; TRBD1 might be the D (6 bases). Deletions cut 5 bases from V and 0 bases from J, with 11 bases between. CDR1 SGHAT and CDR2 FQNNGV come from the germline V gene. CDR3 length: 14 amino acids. The CDR3 sequence is CASSRDRLSYEQYF. The CDR3 DNA reads as TGTGCCAGCAGCCGAGACAGGCTCTCCTACGAGCAGTACTTC.

Ten or more counts support this clonotype. The chain uses TRBV3-1 and TRBJ1-2; D call uncertain. The CDR3 is 15 residues long. Per the germline V gene, CDR1 is LGHDT and CDR2 is YNNKEL (reference sequence). V dropped 1 base and J dropped 3 bases, with 12 bases sitting between them. The CDR3 DNA sequence: TGTGCCAGCAGCCAAGGATGGAAGGGAGACTATGGCTACACCTTC. It translates to CASSQGWKGDYGYTF.

This clonotype was seen at least ten times. The chain employs TRBV11-2 and TRBJ2-7; 9 nucleotides line up with TRBD1. V lost 6 bases, J lost 1 base, and 7 bases stayed unmatched. CDR1 SGHAT and CDR2 FQNNGV come from the germline V gene. The CDR3 loop spans 15 amino acids. CDR3 nucleotide sequence: TGTGCCAGCAGTGATAGGGGGACAGGGTCCTACGAGCAGTACTTC. Encoded protein: CASSDRGTGSYEQYF.

This clonotype has at least ten counts. The chain recombines TRBV6-2 or TRBV6-3 with TRBJ2-2; perhaps TRBD1 as D (6 bases). The CDR3 is made up of 15 amino acids. V was trimmed by 4 bases and J by 1 base, leaving 10 bases between them. Germline V gives CDR1 MNHEY, CDR2 SVGEGT. The CDR3 sequence is CASSSDRRNTGELFF. The DNA of the CDR3 is TGTGCCAGCAGTTCCGACAGGAGGAACACCGGGGAGCTGTTTTTT.

V usage is TRBV11-3 and J usage is TRBJ2-3, with D perhaps TRBD1 or TRBD2 (7 bases each). In germline, CDR1 is SGHNT, CDR2 YENEEA. The V end lost 5 bases, the J end lost 6 bases, and 18 bases lay between the germline ends. CDR3 length: 15 amino acids. This CDR3 is CASSAPDREGDTQYF. In DNA, the CDR3 is TGTGCCAGCAGCGCGCCCGACAGGGAGGGGGATACGCAGTATTTT.